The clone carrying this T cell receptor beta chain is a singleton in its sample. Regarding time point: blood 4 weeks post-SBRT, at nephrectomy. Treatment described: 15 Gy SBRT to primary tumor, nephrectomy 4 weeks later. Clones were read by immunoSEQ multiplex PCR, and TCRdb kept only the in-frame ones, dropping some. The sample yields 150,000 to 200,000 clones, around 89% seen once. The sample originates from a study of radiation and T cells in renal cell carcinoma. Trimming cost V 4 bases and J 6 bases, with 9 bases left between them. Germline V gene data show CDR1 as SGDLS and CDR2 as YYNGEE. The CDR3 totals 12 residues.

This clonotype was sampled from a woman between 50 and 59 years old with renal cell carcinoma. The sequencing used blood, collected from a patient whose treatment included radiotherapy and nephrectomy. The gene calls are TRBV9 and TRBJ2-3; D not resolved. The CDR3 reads CASSSNADTQYF. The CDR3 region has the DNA TGTGCCAGCAGCTCCAACGCCGATACGCAGTATTTT.